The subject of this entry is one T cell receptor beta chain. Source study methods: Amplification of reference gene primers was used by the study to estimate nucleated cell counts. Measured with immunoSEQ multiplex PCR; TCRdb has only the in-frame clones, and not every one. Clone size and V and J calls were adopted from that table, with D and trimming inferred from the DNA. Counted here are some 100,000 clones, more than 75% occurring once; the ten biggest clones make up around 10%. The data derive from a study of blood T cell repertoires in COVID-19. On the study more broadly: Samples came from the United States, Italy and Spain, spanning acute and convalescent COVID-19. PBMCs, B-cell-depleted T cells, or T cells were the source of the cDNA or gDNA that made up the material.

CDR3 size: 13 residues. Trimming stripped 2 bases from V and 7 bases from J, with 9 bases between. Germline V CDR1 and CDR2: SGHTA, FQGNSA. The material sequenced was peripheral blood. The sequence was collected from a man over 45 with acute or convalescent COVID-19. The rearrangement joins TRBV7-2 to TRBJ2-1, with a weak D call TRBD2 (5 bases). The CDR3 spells CASSLQRRNEQFF. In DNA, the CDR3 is TGTGCCAGCAGCTTACAGCGGCGTAATGAGCAGTTCTTC.